This TCR beta chain was profiled in a study of control samples from healthy donors and cancer patients (dated by TCRdb to between 2020 and 2021). As regards this clone: The target of this receptor is not known. Base qualities are not provided; no much larger clone lies one nucleotide away.

The library relied on the immunoSEQ multiplex PCR assay. As stored in TCRdb, this immuneACCESS dataset retains in-frame rearrangements with V and J assigned. A fraction of the clones does not appear; measured against another copy, unresolved V genes explain less than half of the discrepancy, and the remainder lacks a known reason. The sample profile shows about 170,000 clones; 85% to 95% of them were found once. The leading ten clones occupy 4.1% of the sample. CDR1 and CDR2, looked up from the germline V gene, are SGHTA and FQGTGA. Spanning cysteine to phenylalanine, the CDR3 consists of 15 amino acids. CDR3 DNA only is kept here, 45 bases in frame from base 1. The germline ends are 13 bases apart after V is trimmed by 0 bases and J by 5 bases.

The sequence came from a woman aged 55 to 70 in good health. Here the chain combines TRBV7-3 and TRBJ1-1, with the identity of the D gene unclear. Sequenced: blood. Read as DNA, the sequence is TGTGCCAGCAGCTTAACAACTCTTCGAAGAACTGAAGCTTTCTTT. This translates into CASSLTTLRRTEAFF.